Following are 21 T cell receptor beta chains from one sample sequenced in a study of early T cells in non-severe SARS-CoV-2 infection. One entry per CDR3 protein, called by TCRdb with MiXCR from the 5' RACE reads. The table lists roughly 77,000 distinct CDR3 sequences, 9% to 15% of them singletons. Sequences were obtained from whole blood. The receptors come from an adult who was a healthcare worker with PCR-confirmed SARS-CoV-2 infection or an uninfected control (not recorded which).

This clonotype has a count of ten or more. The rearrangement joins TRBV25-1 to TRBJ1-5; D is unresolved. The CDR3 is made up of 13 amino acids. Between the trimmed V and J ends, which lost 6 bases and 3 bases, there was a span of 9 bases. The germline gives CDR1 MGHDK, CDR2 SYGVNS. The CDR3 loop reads CASSDGFNQPQHF. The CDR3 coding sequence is TGTGCCAGCAGCGACGGATTCAATCAGCCCCAGCATTTT.

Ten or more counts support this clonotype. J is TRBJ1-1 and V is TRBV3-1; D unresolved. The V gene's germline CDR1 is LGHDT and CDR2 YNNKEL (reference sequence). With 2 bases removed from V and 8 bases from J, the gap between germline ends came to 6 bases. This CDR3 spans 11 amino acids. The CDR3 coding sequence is TGTGCCAGCAGCCAAACATCAGAAGCTTTCTTT. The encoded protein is CASSQTSEAFF.

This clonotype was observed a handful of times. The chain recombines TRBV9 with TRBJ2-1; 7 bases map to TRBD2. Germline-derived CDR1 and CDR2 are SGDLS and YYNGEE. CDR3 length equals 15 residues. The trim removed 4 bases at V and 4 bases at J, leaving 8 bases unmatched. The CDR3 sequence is CASSPVSGGYNEQFF. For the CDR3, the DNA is TGTGCCAGCAGCCCCGTTTCGGGAGGATACAATGAGCAGTTCTTC.

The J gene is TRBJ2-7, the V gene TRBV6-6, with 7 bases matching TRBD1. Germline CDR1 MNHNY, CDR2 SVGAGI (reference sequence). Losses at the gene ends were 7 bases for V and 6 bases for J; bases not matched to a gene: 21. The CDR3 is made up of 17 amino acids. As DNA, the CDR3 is TGTGCCAGCAACAAGACTCCCCGAATAGGGACAGATTTCGAGCAGTACTTC. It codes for CASNKTPRIGTDFEQYF.

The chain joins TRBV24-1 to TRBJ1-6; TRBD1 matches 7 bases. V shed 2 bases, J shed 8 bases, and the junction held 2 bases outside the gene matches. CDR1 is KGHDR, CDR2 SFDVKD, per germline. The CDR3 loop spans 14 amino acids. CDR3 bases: TGTGCCACCAGTGATTCCGGGACAGATTCACCCCTCCACTTT. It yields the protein CATSDSGTDSPLHF.

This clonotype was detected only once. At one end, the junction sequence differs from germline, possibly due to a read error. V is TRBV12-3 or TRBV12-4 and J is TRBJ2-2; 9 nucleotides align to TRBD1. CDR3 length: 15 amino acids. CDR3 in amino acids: CASSSGQGKTGELYF. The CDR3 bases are TGTGCCAGCAGCTCCGGACAGGGGAAGACCGGGGAGCTGTATTTT.

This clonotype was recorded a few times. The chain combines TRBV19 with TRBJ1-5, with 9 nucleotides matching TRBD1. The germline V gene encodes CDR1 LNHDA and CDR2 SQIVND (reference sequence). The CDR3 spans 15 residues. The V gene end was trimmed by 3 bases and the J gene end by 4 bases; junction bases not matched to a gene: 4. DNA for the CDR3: TGTGCCAGTAGTATCCAGGGACAGGGTAATCAGCCCCAGCATTTT. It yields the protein CASSIQGQGNQPQHF.

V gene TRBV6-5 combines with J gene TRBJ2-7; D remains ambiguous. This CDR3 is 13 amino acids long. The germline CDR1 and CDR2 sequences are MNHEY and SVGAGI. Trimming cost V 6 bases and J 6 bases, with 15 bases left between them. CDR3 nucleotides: TGTGCCAGCAGGCCTCTTCGATGGGGCGAGCAGTACTTC. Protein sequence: CASRPLRWGEQYF.

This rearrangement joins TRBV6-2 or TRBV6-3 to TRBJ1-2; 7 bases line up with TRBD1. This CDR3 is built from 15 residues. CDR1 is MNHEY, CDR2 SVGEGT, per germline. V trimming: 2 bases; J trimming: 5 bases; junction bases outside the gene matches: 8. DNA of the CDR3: TGTGCCAGCAGTTACAGTGCCGGGACAGAGTATGGCTACACCTTC. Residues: CASSYSAGTEYGYTF.

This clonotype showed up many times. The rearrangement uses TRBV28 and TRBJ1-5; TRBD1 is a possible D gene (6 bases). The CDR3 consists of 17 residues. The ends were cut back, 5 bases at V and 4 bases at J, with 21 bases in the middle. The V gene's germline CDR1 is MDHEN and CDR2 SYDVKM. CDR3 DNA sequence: TGTGCCAGCAGTCGAAGGGCAGGGGCTTCAAGAAATCAGCCCCAGCATTTT. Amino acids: CASSRRAGASRNQPQHF.

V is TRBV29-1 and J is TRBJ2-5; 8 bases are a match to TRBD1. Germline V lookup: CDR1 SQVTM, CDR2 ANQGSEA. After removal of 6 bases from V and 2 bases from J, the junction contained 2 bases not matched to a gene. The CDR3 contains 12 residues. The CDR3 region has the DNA TGCAGCGTACGGACAGGGCAAGAGACCCAGTACTTC. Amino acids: CSVRTGQETQYF.

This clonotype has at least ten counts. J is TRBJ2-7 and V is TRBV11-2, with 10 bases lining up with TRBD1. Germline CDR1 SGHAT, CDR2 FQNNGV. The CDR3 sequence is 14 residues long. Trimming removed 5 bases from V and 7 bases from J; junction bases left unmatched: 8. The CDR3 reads CASSQWDRGAEQYF. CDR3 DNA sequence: TGTGCCAGCAGCCAGTGGGACAGGGGCGCGGAGCAGTACTTC.

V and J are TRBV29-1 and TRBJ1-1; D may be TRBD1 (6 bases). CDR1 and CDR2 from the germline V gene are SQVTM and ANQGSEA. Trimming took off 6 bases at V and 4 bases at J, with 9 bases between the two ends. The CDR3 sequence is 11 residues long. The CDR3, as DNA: TGCAGCGTCAACAGGGTCACTGAAGCTTTCTTT. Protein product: CSVNRVTEAFF.

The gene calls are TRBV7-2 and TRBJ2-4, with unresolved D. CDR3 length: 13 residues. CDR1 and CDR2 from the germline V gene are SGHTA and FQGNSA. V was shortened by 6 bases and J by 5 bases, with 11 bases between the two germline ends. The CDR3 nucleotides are TGTGCCAGCAGGAGGTCGAGCCAAAACATTCAGTACTTC. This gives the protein CASRRSSQNIQYF.

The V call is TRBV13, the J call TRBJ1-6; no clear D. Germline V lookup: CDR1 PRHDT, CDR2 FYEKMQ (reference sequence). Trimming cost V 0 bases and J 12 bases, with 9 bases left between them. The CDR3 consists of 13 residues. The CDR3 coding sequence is TGTGCCAGCAGCTTAGGCGTCGCGGGACCCCTCCACTTT. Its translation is CASSLGVAGPLHF. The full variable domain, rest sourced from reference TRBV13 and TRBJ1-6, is AAGVIQSPRHLIKEKRETATLKCYPIPRHDTVYWYQQGPGQDPQFLISFYEKMQSDKGSIPDRFSAQQFSDYHSELNMSSLELGDSALYFCASSLGVAGPLHFGNGTRLTVT.

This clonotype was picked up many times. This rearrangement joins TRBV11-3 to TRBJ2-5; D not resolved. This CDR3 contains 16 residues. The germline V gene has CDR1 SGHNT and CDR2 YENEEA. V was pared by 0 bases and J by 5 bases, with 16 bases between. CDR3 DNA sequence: TGTGCCAGCAGCTTAGATTCCAACAGTCACTCCGAGACCCAGTACTTC. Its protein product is CASSLDSNSHSETQYF.

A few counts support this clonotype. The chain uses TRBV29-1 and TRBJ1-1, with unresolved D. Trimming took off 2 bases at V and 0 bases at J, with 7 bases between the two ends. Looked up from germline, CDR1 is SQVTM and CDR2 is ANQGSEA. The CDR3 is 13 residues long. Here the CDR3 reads CSVETRMNTEAFF. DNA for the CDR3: TGCAGCGTTGAAACGCGGATGAACACTGAAGCTTTCTTT.

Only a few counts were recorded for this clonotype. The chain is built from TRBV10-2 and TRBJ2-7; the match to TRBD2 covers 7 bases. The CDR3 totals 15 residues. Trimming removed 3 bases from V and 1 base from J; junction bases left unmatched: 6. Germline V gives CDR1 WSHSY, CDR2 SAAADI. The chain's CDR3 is CASSEDGGRSYEQYF. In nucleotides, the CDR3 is TGCGCCAGCAGTGAAGACGGGGGGAGATCCTACGAGCAGTACTTC.

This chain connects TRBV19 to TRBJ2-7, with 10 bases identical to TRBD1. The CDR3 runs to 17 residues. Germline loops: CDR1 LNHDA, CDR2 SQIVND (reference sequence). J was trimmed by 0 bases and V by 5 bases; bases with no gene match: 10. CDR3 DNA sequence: TGTGCCAGTAGTGCTAGCGCCGGGACAGGGGCCTCCTACGAGCAGTACTTC. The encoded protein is CASSASAGTGASYEQYF. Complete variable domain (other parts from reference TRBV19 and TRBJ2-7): DGGITQSPKYLFRKEGQNVTLSCEQNLNHDAMYWYRQDPGQGLRLIYYSQIVNDFQKGDIAEGYSVSREKKESFPLTVTSAQKNPTAFYLCASSASAGTGASYEQYFGPGTRLTVT.

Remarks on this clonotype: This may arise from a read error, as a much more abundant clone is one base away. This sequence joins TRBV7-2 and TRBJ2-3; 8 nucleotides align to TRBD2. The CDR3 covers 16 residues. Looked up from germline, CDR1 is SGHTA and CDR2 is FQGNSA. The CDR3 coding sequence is TGTGTCAGCAGCCGAGTAGCGGGACTCCCCACAGATACGCAGTATTTT. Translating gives CVSSRVAGLPTDTQYF. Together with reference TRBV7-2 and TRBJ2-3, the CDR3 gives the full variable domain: GAGVSQSPSNKVTEKGKDVELRCDPISGHTALYWYRQSLGQGLEFLIYFQGNSAPDKSGLPSDRFSAERTGGSVSTLTIQRTQQEDSAVYLCVSSRVAGLPTDTQYFGPGTRLTVL.

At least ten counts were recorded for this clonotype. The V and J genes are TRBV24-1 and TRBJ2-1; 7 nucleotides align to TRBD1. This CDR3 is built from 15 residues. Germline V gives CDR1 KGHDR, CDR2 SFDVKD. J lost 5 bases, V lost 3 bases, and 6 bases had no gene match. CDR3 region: CATSDGTDKNNEQFF. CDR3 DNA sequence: TGTGCCACCAGTGATGGGACAGATAAAAACAATGAGCAGTTCTTC.